In its sample, the clone carrying this TCR beta chain was seen a few times. As yet, its antigen is unknown. The source of the sample is a study of naive and memory T cell subsets. CD4+ T cell IFNgamma after overnight CMV lysate exposure gave donor CMV status. General study findings and limits: A clonotype means one alpha or beta sequence, not an alpha/beta pair. Especially in CD8 cells, naive repertoires contained a few larger clonotypes, possibly CD45RA-re-expressing memory cells. Over 85% of naive TCR sequences appeared only once, unlike memory subsets. In CD4 and CD8 cells, diversity dropped from naive through EMRA.

Two oligonucleotides, mixed equimolar, formed the beta constant-region primer covering TRBC1 and TRBC2. Nested alpha and beta constant-region primers with the SP2 primer drove four PCR rounds on ligated cDNA. TCRdb reanalysed the UMI-ligation and nested PCR reads using MiXCR and keeps one entry per CDR3 protein. The table has over 100,000 distinct CDR3 sequences, roughly 14% seen once. The CDR3 runs to 12 residues. The V end was cut by 3 bases, the J end by 7 bases, with 10 bases between. Germline V gene sequence: CDR1 LGHNA, CDR2 YSLEER. This receptor was identified in a human donor in good health. This chain joins TRBV4-3 and TRBJ2-7; D may be TRBD1 (6 bases). The sample comprised naive CD8+ T cells from blood. CDR3 sequence: CASSHPGEEQYF. In nucleotides, the CDR3 is TGCGCCAGCAGCCATCCAGGGGAAGAGCAGTACTTC.